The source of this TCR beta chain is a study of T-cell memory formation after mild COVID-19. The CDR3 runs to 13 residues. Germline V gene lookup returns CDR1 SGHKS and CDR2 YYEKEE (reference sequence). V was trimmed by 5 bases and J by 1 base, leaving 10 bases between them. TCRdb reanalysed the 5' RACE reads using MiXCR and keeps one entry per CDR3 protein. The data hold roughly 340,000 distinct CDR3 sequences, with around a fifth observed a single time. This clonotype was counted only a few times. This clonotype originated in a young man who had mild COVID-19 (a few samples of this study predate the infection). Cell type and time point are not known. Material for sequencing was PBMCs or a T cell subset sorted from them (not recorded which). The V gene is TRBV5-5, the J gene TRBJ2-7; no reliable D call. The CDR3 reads CASSIPQSYEQYV. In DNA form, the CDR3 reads TGTGCCAGCAGTATTCCCCAATCCTACGAGCAGTACGTC.